The clone carrying this T cell receptor beta chain was detected many times. Sequenced material consisted of expressed TCRB transcripts (all of the isolated RNA was reverse transcribed). Here immunoSEQ multiplex PCR was the method, and the copy in TCRdb shows in-frame clones only, minus some. The sample lists around 320,000 clones; around 15% were seen once. From germline, CDR1 is MNHEY and CDR2 SVGAGI. Trimming cost V 6 bases and J 2 bases, with 10 bases left between them. The CDR3 runs 13 residues. The data are from a study of beta chain features in type 1 diabetes. Sequenced input: central memory CD4+ T cells from blood. The chain combines TRBV6-5 with TRBJ1-2; no firm D call. The TCR comes from a young man in good health. Written as DNA, the CDR3 is TGTGCCAGCAGCGGGGTCCCGAACTATGGCTACACCTTC. It is translated as CASSGVPNYGYTF.